Each of the 18 T cell receptor beta chains below was sequenced from the same sample in a study of T cells after posttransplantation cyclophosphamide. A marrow graft followed busulfan-fludarabine conditioning, with cyclophosphamide on days +3 and +4. TCRdb's table, derived via immunoSEQ multiplex PCR, lists solely in-frame clones and lacks some. Among roughly 19,000 clones listed, around 90% were seen once. Sequencing used PBMCs, obtained after allogeneic stem cell transplant with posttransplant cyclophosphamide. These TCRs come from a female patient between 35 and 55 years old who received an allogeneic stem cell transplant from a related donor, was CMV-positive, and had no GVHD. Some T cells may be provided by the graft donor.

The CDR3 reads CSARQFSGNTIYF. CDR3 DNA sequence: TGCAGCGCCCGACAGTTCTCTGGAAACACCATATATTTT. The chain employs TRBV29-1 and TRBJ1-3; TRBD1 is a possible D gene (5 bases). This CDR3 region has 13 residues. V was trimmed by 7 bases and J by 0 bases, leaving 10 bases between them. Per germline, CDR1 SQVTM and CDR2 ANQGSEA.

This sequence joins TRBV28 and TRBJ2-7, with D unclear. V was cut by 5 bases and J by 4 bases, with 15 bases left in between. The CDR3 runs 14 residues. Per the germline V gene, CDR1 is MDHEN and CDR2 is SYDVKM. CDR3 region: CASSADKVTYEQYF. CDR3 DNA sequence: TGTGCCAGCAGTGCCGACAAGGTTACGTACGAGCAGTACTTC.

This sequence joins TRBV6-1 and TRBJ2-2; TRBD1 might be the D (6 bases). V shed 6 bases and J shed 5 bases, with 13 bases lying between them. The V gene's germline CDR1 is MNHNS and CDR2 SASEGT. The length of the CDR3 is 14 residues. The chain's CDR3 is CASRPRGSTGELFF. The CDR3 DNA follows: TGTGCCAGCAGACCCAGGGGCTCTACCGGGGAGCTGTTTTTT.

This clone was seen only once. The V gene is TRBV19, the J gene TRBJ1-5, with 7 bases lining up with TRBD1. This CDR3 contains 15 residues. Per the germline V gene, CDR1 is LNHDA and CDR2 is SQIVND (reference sequence). The ends lost 6 bases at V and 1 base at J; junction bases unmatched: 6. The CDR3 loop reads CASRVQGSSNQPQHF. For the CDR3, the DNA is TGTGCCAGTAGAGTACAGGGGTCCAGCAATCAGCCCCAGCATTTT.

The genes are TRBV10-3 and TRBJ2-3, with TRBD1 matching 12 bases. V was pared by 4 bases and J by 0 bases, with 11 bases of the junction left unmatched. CDR3 length equals 19 residues. Germline assignment: CDR1 ENHRY and CDR2 SYGVKD. The CDR3 DNA reads as TGTGCCATCAGTGGGGGGACAGGGGGCGTAGCGGAGAGCACAGATACGCAGTATTTT. This gives the protein CAISGGTGGVAESTDTQYF.

The chain couples TRBV5-5 to TRBJ2-7, with D maybe TRBD2 (6 bases). CDR1 SGHKS and CDR2 YYEKEE come from the germline V gene (reference sequence). The CDR3 extends over 15 amino acids. V was cut by 5 bases and J by 7 bases, with 22 bases left in between. This CDR3 reads CASSLLGGIIGEQYF. DNA for the CDR3: TGTGCCAGCAGTCTTCTGGGAGGCATAATCGGGGAGCAGTACTTC.

This chain uses TRBV4-3 with TRBJ1-1; D remains unclear. V was trimmed by 1 base and J by 3 bases, leaving 12 bases between them. The CDR3 covers 15 residues. CDR1 and CDR2 from the germline V gene are LGHNA and YSLEER. CDR3 sequence (DNA): TGCGCCAGCAGCCAAGGCGCGCGAGGGTACACTGAAGCTTTCTTT. It yields the protein CASSQGARGYTEAFF.

This sequence joins TRBV19 and TRBJ2-4, with TRBD2 as a possible D gene (5 bases). The V gene lost 4 bases and the J gene lost 0 bases, with 13 bases spanning the gap. CDR1 and CDR2 from the germline V gene are LNHDA and SQIVND (reference sequence). The CDR3 is 16 amino acids. CDR3: CASSNGGRRAKNIQYF. CDR3 DNA sequence: TGTGCCAGTAGTAACGGCGGGCGGAGAGCCAAAAACATTCAGTACTTC.

V and J are TRBV7-2 and TRBJ1-2, with 12 bases that match TRBD1. Trimming took 8 bases from V and 4 from J; bases not matched to a gene: 8. The CDR3 sequence is 15 residues long. CDR1 and CDR2 (germline): SGHTA, FQGNSA. The CDR3 DNA reads as TGTGCCAGCGGACCCGGGACAGGGGGCTCCTATGGCTACACCTTC. Protein: CASGPGTGGSYGYTF.

The V and J genes are TRBV30 and TRBJ2-3, with TRBD2 matching over 8 bases. The V gene's germline CDR1 is GTSNPN and CDR2 SVGIG (reference sequence). This CDR3 contains 14 residues. Losses at the gene ends were 4 bases for V and 3 bases for J; bases not matched to a gene: 6. DNA for the CDR3: TGTGCCTGGAATAGCGGGGTAAGGACAGATACGCAGTATTTT. It is translated as CAWNSGVRTDTQYF. The full variable domain, its missing parts supplied by reference TRBV30 and TRBJ2-3, is SQTIHQWPATLVQPVGSPLSLECTVEGTSNPNLYWYRQAAGRGLQLLFYSVGIGQISSEVPQNLSASRPQDRQFILSSKKLLLSDSGFYLCAWNSGVRTDTQYFGPGTRLTVL.

The rearrangement links TRBV6-5 to TRBJ2-7; D gene uncertain. This CDR3 region has 15 residues. V was pared by 0 bases and J by 6 bases, with 15 bases between. Germline V gene lookup returns CDR1 MNHEY and CDR2 SVGAGI. In nucleotides, the CDR3 is TGTGCCAGCAGTTACTCGAAATTGAGTCTAGGCGAGCAGTACTTC. Protein sequence: CASSYSKLSLGEQYF.

The chain has TRBV30 and TRBJ1-5; 9 bases are shared with TRBD1. The CDR3 loop spans 14 amino acids. The germline V gene has CDR1 GTSNPN and CDR2 SVGIG (reference sequence). Trimming removed 4 bases from V and 9 bases from J; junction bases left unmatched: 10. CDR3: CAWTGDREGLPQHF. DNA of the CDR3: TGTGCCTGGACCGGGGACAGGGAGGGTCTGCCCCAGCATTTT.

The chain combines TRBV7-9 with TRBJ2-5; 7 positions agree with TRBD2. There are 14 residues in the CDR3. Germline CDR1 and CDR2: SEHNR and FQNEAQ (reference sequence). After removal of 5 bases from V and 2 bases from J, the junction contained 5 bases not matched to a gene. Here the CDR3 DNA reads TGTGCCAGCAGCCCGGGACTATCTCAAGAGACCCAGTACTTC. This codes for CASSPGLSQETQYF.

The chain links TRBV30 to TRBJ1-2; possibly TRBD1 for D (6 bases). This CDR3 has 13 residues. The V end was cut by 4 bases, the J end by 5 bases, with 14 bases between. Germline V gives CDR1 GTSNPN, CDR2 SVGIG (reference sequence). The CDR3 bases are TGTGCCTGGACAGCAGGGGAGGGGTATGGCTACACCTTC. Translated, it gives CAWTAGEGYGYTF.

J is TRBJ2-5 and V is TRBV28; 8 bases agree with TRBD1. Germline CDR1 and CDR2: MDHEN and SYDVKM. J lost 1 base, V lost 5 bases, and 3 bases had no gene match. The CDR3 is 14 residues long. CDR3 protein: CASSTDRGQETQYF. DNA of the CDR3: TGTGCCAGCAGTACTGACAGGGGCCAAGAGACCCAGTACTTC.

The V call is TRBV7-3, the J call TRBJ2-5; 7 positions agree with TRBD2. The germline CDR1 and CDR2 sequences are SGHTA and FQGTGA. CDR3 length: 14 amino acids. V dropped 5 bases and J dropped 4; count of bases not matched to a gene: 7. The DNA of the CDR3 is TGTGCCAGCAGCCCAACGGGGGGTTCAGAGACCCAGTACTTC. This gives the protein CASSPTGGSETQYF.

The gene calls are TRBV18 and TRBJ2-7; TRBD2 agrees at 7 bases. CDR1 and CDR2 from the germline V gene are KGHSH and LQKENI. Losses at the gene ends were 3 bases for V and 0 bases for J; bases not matched to a gene: 2. This CDR3 region has 14 residues. The CDR3 DNA reads as TGTGCCAGCTCACCGGGGGGGGGCTCCTACGAGCAGTACTTC. Translating gives CASSPGGGSYEQYF. The entire variable domain, with the rest obtained from reference TRBV18 and TRBJ2-7, is as follows: NAGVMQNPRHLVRRRGQEARLRCSPMKGHSHVYWYRQLPEEGLKFMVYLQKENIIDESGMPKERFSAEFPKEGPSILRIQQVVRGDSAAYFCASSPGGGSYEQYFGPGTRLTVT.

V is TRBV28 and J is TRBJ2-2; 10 bases are a match to TRBD1. V trimming: 8 bases; J trimming: 3 bases; junction bases outside the gene matches: 9. Looked up from germline, CDR1 is MDHEN and CDR2 is SYDVKM. This CDR3 has 16 residues. CDR3 amino acids: CASPYCDRGHTGELFF. The DNA for the CDR3 is TGTGCCAGCCCTTATTGCGACAGGGGGCACACCGGGGAGCTGTTTTTT.